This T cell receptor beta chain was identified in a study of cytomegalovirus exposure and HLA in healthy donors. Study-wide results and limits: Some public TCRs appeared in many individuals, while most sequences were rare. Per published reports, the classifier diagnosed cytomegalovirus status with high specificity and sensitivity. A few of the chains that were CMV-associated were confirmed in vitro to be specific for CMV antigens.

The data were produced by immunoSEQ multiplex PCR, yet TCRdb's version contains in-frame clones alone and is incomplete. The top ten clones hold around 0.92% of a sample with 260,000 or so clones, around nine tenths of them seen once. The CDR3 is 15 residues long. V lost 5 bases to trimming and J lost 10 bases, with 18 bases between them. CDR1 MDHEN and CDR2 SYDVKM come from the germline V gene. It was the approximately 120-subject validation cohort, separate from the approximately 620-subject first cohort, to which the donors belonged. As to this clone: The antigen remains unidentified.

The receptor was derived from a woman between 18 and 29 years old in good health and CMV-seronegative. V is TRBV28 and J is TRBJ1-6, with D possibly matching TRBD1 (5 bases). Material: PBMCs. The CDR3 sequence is CASSPPDTRGSPLHF. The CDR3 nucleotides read TGTGCCAGCAGTCCCCCGGACACCCGGGGGTCACCCCTCCACTTT.